This TCR beta chain appears in the sequencing data of a study of cytomegalovirus exposure and HLA in healthy donors. Study outcomes and limitations: Later genetic work tied a missense DCLRE1C variant to beta-chain V and J trimming.

The PCR employed 60 Vbeta primers together with 13 Jbeta primers. This table comes from immunoSEQ multiplex PCR, and its TCRdb copy is limited to in-frame clones, with some not included. The sample carries 130,000 or so clones, approximately 84% recorded once. The germline V gene has CDR1 LNHDA and CDR2 SQIVND (reference sequence). The CDR3 consists of 14 residues. Between the trimmed V and J ends, which lost 6 bases and 13 bases, there was a span of 21 bases. About this clone: The antigen remains undetermined.

The sequence derives from a woman in her thirties or forties in good health and CMV-seronegative. The chain combines TRBV19 with TRBJ1-4; D remains unclear. Sequenced material: PBMCs. In DNA, the CDR3 is TGTGCCAGTAGCGTGGTACACAAGCGCGAGCGACTGTTTTTT. It yields the protein CASSVVHKRERLFF.